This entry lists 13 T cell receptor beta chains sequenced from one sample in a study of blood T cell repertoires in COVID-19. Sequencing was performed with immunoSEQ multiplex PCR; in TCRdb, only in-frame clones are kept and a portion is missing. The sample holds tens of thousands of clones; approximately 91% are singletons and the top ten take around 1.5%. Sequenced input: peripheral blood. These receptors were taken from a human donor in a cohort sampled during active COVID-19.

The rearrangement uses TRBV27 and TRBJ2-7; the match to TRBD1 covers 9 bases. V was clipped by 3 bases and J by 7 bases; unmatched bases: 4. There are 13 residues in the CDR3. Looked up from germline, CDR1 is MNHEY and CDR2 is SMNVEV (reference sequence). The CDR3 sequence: CASSFDRGAEQYF. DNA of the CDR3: TGTGCCAGCAGTTTTGACAGGGGGGCAGAGCAGTACTTC.

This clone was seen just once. The DNA of the CDR3 is TGTGCCAGTAGTATCCTTTGGGACACCTATGGCTACACCTTC. Translated, it gives CASSILWDTYGYTF. The chain recombines TRBV19 with TRBJ1-2; D might be TRBD1 (6 bases). This CDR3 is built from 14 residues. The germline V and J ends were trimmed by 3 bases and 4 bases, with 12 bases remaining between them. The germline gives CDR1 LNHDA, CDR2 SQIVND (reference sequence).

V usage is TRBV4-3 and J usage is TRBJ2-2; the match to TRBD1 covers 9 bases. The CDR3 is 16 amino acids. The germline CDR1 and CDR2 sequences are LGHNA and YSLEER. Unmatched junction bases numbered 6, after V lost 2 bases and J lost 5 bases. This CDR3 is CASSQMGQGFTGELFF. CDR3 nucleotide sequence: TGCGCCAGCAGCCAAATGGGACAGGGTTTTACCGGGGAGCTGTTTTTT.

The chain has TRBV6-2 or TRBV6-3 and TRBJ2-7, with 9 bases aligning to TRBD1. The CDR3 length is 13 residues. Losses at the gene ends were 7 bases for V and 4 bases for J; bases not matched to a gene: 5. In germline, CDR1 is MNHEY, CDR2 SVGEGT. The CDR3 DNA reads TGTGCCAGCACCCCGGACAGGGGTTACGAGCAGTACTTC. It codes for CASTPDRGYEQYF.

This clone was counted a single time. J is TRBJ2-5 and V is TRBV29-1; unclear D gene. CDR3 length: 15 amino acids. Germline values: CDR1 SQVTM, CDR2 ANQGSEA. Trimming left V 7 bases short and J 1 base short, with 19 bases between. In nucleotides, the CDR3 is TGCAGCGCCCGAGAGACCCTAGGCTCCCAAGAGACCCAGTACTTC. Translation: CSARETLGSQETQYF.

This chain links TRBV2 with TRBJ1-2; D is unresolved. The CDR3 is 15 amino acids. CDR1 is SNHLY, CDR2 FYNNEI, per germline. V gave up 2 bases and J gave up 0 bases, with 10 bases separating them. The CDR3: CASSELTAANYGYTF. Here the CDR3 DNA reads TGTGCCAGCAGTGAATTAACAGCAGCTAACTATGGCTACACCTTC.

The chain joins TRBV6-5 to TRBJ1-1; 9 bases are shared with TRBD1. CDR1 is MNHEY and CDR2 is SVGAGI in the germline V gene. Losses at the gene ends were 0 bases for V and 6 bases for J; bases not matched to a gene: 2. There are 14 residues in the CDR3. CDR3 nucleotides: TGTGCCAGCAGTTACTCGGGGACAGGGTCTGAAGCTTTCTTT. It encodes CASSYSGTGSEAFF.

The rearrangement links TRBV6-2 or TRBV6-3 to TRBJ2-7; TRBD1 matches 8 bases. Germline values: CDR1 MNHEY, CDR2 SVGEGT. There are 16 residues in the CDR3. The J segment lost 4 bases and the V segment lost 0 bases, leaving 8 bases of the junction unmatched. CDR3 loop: CASSYSIPGQGYEQYF. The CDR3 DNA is TGTGCCAGCAGTTACTCGATACCCGGACAGGGTTACGAGCAGTACTTC.

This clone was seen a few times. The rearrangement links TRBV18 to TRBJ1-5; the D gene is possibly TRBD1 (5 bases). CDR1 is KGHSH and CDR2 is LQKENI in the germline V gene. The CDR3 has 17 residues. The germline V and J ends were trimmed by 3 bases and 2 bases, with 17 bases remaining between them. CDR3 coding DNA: TGTGCCAGCTCACCCCAAGGGGTGGCAGGAGGCAATCAGCCCCAGCATTTT. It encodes CASSPQGVAGGNQPQHF.

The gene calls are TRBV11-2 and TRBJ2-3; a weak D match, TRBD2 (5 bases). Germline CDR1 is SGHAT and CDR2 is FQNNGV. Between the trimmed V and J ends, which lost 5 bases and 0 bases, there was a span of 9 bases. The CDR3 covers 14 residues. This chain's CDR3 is CASSRTPSTDTQYF. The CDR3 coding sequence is TGTGCCAGCAGCCGGACTCCGAGCACAGATACGCAGTATTTT.

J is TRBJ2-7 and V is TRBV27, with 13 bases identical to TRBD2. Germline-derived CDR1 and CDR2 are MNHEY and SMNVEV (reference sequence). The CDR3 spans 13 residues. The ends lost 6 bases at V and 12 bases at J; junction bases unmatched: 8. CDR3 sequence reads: CASRGTSGTDWYF. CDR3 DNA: TGTGCCAGCAGAGGGACTAGCGGGACCGACTGGTACTTC.

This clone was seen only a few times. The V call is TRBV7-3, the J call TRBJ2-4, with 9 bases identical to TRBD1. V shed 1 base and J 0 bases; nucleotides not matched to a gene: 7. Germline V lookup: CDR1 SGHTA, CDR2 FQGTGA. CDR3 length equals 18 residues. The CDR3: CASSLKGTGRIAKNIQYF. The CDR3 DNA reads TGTGCCAGCAGCTTAAAAGGGACAGGGAGAATAGCCAAAAACATTCAGTACTTC.

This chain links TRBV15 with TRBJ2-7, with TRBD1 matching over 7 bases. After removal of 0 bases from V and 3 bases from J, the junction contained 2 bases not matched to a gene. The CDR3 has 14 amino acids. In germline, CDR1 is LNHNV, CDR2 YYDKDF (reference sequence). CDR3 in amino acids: CATSRDRGIYEQYF. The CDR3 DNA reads TGTGCCACCAGCAGAGACAGGGGGATCTACGAGCAGTACTTC.